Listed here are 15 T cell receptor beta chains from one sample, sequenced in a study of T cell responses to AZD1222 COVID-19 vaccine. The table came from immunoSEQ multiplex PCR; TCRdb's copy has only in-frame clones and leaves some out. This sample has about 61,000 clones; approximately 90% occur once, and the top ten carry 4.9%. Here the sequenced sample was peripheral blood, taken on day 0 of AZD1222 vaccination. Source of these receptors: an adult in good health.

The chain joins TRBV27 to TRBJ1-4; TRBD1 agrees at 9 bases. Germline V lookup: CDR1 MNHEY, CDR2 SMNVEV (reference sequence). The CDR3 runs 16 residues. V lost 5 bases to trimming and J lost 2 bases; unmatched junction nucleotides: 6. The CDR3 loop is CASSPRQGGTNEKLFF. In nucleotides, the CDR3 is TGTGCCAGCAGTCCCCGACAGGGGGGCACTAATGAAAAACTGTTTTTT.

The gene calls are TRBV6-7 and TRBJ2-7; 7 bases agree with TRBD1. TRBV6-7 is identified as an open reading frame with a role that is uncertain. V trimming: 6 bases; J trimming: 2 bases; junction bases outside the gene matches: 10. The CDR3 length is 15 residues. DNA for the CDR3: TGTGCCAGCAGCCTCAGACAGGGACGTCCCTACGAGCAGTACTTC. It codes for CASSLRQGRPYEQYF.

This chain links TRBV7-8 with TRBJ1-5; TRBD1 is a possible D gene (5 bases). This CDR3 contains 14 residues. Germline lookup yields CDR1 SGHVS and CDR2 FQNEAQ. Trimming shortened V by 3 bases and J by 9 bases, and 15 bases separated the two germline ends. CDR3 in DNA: TGTGCCAGCAGCTTCCAGGGTGGGGGTAGGCCCCAGCATTTT. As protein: CASSFQGGGRPQHF.

In nucleotides, the CDR3 is TGTGCCACCAGCAGAGTTACCTGGCGGGAAAAACTGTTTTTT. It codes for CATSRVTWREKLFF. The V and J genes are TRBV15 and TRBJ1-4; D is undetermined. Germline V gene sequence: CDR1 LNHNV, CDR2 YYDKDF (reference sequence). Trimming took 1 base from V and 8 from J, leaving 11 bases between them. The CDR3 is 14 residues long.

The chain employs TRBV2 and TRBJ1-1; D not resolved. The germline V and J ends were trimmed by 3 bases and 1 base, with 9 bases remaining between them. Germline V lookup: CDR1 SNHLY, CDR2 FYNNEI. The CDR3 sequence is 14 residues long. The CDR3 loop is CASSDSIRNTEAFF. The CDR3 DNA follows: TGTGCCAGCAGTGACAGCATAAGGAACACTGAAGCTTTCTTT. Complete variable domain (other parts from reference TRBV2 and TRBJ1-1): EPEVTQTPSHQVTQMGQEVILRCVPISNHLYFYWYRQILGQKVEFLVSFYNNEISEKSEIFDDQFSVERPDGSNFTLKIRSTKLEDSAMYFCASSDSIRNTEAFFGQGTRLTVV.

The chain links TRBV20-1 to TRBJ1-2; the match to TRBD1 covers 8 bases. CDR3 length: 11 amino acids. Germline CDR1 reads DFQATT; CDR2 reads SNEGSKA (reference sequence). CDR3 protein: CGGQGGYGYTF. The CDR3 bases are TGCGGAGGACAGGGAGGATATGGCTACACCTTC.

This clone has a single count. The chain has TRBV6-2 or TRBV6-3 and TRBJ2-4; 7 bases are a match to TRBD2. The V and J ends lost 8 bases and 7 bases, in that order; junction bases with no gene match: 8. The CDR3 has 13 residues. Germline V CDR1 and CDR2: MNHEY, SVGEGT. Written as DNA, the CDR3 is TGTGCCAGCCGCCTGGGGGGGAGTAACATTCAGTACTTC. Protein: CASRLGGSNIQYF.

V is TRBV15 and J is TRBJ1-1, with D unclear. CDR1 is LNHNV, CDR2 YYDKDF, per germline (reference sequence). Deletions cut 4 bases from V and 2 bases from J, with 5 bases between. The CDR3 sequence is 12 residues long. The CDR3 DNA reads TGTGCCACCAGCACCCTAAACACTGAAGCTTTCTTT. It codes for CATSTLNTEAFF.

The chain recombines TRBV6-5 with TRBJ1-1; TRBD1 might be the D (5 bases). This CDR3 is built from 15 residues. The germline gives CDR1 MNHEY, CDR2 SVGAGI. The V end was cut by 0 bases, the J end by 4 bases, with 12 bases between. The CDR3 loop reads CASSYSRQGSTEAFF. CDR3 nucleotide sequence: TGTGCCAGCAGTTACTCGAGGCAGGGTAGCACTGAAGCTTTCTTT.

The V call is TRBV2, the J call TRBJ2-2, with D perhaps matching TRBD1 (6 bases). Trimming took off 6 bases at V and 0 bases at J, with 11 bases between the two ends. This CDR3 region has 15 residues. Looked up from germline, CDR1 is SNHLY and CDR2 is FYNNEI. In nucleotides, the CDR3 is TGTGCCAGCAGATTACAGGGCACGAACACCGGGGAGCTGTTTTTT. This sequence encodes CASRLQGTNTGELFF.

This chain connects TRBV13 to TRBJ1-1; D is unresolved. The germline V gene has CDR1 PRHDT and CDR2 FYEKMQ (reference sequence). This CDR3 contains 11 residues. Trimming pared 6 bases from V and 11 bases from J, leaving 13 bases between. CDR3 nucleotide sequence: TGTGCCAGCAGACTCAACGAGGAGGCTTTCTTT. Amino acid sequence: CASRLNEEAFF.

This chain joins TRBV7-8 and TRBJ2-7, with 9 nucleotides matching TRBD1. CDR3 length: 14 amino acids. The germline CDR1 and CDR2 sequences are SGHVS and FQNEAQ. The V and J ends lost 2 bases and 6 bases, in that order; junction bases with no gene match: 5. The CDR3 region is CASSLIQGAGEQYF. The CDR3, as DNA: TGTGCCAGCAGCTTAATACAGGGGGCCGGCGAGCAGTACTTC.

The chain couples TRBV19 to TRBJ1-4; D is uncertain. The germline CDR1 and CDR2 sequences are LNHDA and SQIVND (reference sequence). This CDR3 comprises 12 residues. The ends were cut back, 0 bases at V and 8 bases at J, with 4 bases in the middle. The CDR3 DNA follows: TGTGCCAGTAGTATAGAGGTCGAAAAACTGTTTTTT. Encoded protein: CASSIEVEKLFF.

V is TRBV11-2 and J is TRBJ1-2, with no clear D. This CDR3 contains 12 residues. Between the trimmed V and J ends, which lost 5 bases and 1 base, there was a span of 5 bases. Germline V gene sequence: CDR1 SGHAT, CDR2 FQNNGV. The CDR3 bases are TGTGCCAGCAGCGGTATTAACTATGGCTACACCTTC. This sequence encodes CASSGINYGYTF.

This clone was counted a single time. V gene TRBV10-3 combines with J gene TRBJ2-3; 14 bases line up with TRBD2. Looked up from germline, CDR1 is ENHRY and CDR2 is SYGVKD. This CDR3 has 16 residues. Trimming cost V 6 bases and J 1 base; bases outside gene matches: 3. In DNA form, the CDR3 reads TGTGCCATCAGGCCGGGACTAGCGGGGGGCACAGATACGCAGTATTTT. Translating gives CAIRPGLAGGTDTQYF.